This T cell receptor beta chain was found in a study of CD8+ T cells in alopecia areata. Study context: Treatment comprised oral tofacitinib, 5 to 10 mg twice daily, in treated patients. General study points: Higher clonality was seen in lesional scalp than in normal scalp, especially in alopecia totalis/universalis. When scalp samples are sequenced, resident alphabeta T cells of normal skin are also captured.

Alopecia areata patients had lesional scalp punch biopsies and peripheral blood taken from them. The trim removed 3 bases at V and 11 bases at J, leaving 11 bases unmatched. Germline V gene data show CDR1 as SQVTM and CDR2 as ANQGSEA. CDR3 length: 13 amino acids. This clone was seen a handful of times. Its antigen remains unknown. Sequencing templates came from extracted RNA that was reverse transcribed into cDNA. Method: immunoSEQ multiplex PCR; TCRdb's copy keeps in-frame clones and lacks some. The sample comprises some 110,000 clones, more than 30% of which are singletons, and 3% to 3.5% rests with the top ten.

The chain joins TRBV29-1 to TRBJ1-1, with 8 bases lining up with TRBD1. The TCR originated in a human donor with alopecia areata. Sample: CD4+ T cells sorted from blood. CDR3 coding DNA: TGCAGCGTTGAGGAAGACAGGGGAGTTGGCGCTTTCTTT. Protein product: CSVEEDRGVGAFF. The full variable domain, its missing parts supplied by reference TRBV29-1 and TRBJ1-1, is SAVISQKPSRDICQRGTSLTIQCQVDSQVTMMFWYRQQPGQSLTLIATANQGSEATYESGFVIDKFPISRPNLTFSTLTVSNMSPEDSSIYLCSVEEDRGVGAFFGQGTRLTVV.